The clone carrying this TCR beta chain came up once. The antigen remains unidentified. The data stem from a study of T cell repertoires in cytomegalovirus infection. As for the study in general: CMV infection plus the matching HLA type was flagged by public TCR beta signatures. Study findings and constraints: Across the ex vivo response, the dominant clonotypes were HLA-C-restricted CMV-specific TCR beta clonotypes. Cumulative public TCR beta family frequency identified carriers of CMV plus the relevant HLA.

The CDR3 is made up of 15 amino acids. Deletions cut 2 bases from V and 0 bases from J, with 8 bases between. Germline V lookup: CDR1 MNHNY, CDR2 SVGAGI (reference sequence). From the reads, TCRdb called clonotypes with MiXCR, one entry per CDR3 protein. The table includes around 300,000 distinct CDR3 sequences, over 20% detected once. This clonotype was sampled from a human donor in good health (CMV status not recorded). Some clones in this sample may be carry-over from other donors' samples. The J gene is TRBJ2-1, the V gene TRBV6-6; no clear D. Sequencing was carried out using PBMCs. Here the CDR3 reads CASSYRESSYNEQFF. The DNA of the CDR3 is TGTGCCAGCAGTTACAGAGAAAGCTCCTACAATGAGCAGTTCTTC.